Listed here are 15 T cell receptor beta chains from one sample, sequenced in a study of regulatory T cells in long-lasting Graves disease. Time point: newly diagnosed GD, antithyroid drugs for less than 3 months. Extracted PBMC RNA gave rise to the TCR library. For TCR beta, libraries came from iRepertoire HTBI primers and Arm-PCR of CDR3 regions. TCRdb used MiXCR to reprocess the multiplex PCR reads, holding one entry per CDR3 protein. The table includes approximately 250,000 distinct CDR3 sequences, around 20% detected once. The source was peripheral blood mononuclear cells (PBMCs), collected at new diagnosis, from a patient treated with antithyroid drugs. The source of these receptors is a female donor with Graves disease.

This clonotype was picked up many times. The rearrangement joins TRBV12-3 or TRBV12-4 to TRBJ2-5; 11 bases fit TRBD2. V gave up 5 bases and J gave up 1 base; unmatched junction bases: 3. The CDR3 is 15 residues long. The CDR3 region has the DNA TGTGCCAGCAGTCGGACTAGCGGGTTCCAAGAGACCCAGTACTTC. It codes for CASSRTSGFQETQYF.

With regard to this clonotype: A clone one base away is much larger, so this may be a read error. The DNA for the CDR3 is TGTGCCTGGACCGGCTCCGGTCCAGATACGCAGTATTTT. It translates to CAWTGSGPDTQYF. The chain has TRBV30 and TRBJ2-3; D is uncertain. The CDR3 is 13 residues long. From germline, CDR1 is GTSNPN and CDR2 SVGIG (reference sequence). V gave up 4 bases and J gave up 4 bases, with 12 bases separating them.

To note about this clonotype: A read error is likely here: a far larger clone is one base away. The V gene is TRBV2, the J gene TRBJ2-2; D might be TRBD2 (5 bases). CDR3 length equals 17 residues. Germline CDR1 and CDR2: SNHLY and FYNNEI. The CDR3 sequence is CASSLGTRISNTGEPFF. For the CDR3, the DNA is TGTGCCAGCAGTTTAGGCACCCGGATTTCGAACACCGGGGAGCCGTTTTTT. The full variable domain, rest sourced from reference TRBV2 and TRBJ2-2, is EPEVTQTPSHQVTQMGQEVILRCVPISNHLYFYWYRQILGQKVEFLVSFYNNEISEKSEIFDDQFSVERPDGSNFTLKIRSTKLEDSAMYFCASSLGTRISNTGEPFFGEGSRLTVL.

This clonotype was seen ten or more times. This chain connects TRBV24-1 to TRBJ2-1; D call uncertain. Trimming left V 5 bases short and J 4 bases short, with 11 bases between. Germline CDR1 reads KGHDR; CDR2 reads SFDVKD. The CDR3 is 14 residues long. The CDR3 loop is CATSVRGDYNEQFF. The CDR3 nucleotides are TGTGCCACCAGTGTAAGAGGAGATTACAATGAGCAGTTCTTC.

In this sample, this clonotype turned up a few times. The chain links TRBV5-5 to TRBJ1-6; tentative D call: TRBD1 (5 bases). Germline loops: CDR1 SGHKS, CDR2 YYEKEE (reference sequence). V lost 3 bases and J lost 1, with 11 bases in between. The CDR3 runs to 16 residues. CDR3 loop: CASSSGVRSYNSPLHF. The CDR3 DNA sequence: TGTGCCAGCAGCTCGGGGGTTCGGTCCTATAATTCACCCCTCCACTTT.

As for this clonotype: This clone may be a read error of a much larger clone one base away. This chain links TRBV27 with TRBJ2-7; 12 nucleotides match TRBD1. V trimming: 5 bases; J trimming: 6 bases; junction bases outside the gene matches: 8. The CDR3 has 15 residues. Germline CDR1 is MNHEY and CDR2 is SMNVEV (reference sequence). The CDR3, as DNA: TGTGCCAGCAGTAGCCGGGACAGGGGGCTGTCCGAGCAGTACTTC. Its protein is CASSSRDRGLSEQYF.

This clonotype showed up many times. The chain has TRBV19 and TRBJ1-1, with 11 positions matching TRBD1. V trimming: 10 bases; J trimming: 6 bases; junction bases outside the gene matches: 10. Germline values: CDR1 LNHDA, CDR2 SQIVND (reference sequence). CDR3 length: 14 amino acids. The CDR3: CATLTGTGGPEAFF. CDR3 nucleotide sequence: TGTGCCACCCTCACCGGGACAGGGGGTCCTGAAGCTTTCTTT. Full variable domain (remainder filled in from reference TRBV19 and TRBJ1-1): DGGITQSPKYLFRKEGQNVTLSCEQNLNHDAMYWYRQDPGQGLRLIYYSQIVNDFQKGDIAEGYSVSREKKESFPLTVTSAQKNPTAFYLCATLTGTGGPEAFFGQGTRLTVV.

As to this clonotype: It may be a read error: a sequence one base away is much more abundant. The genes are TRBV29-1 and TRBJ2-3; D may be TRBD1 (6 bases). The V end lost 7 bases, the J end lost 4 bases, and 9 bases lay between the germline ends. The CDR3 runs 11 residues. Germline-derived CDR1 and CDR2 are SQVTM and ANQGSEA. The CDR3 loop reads CSADSADTQYF. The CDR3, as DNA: TGCAGCGCGGACAGCGCAGATACGCAGTATTTT.

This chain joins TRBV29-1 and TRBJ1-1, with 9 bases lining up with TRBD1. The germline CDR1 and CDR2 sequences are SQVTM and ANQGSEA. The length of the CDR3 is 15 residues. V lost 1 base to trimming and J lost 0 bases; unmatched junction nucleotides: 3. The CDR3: CSVEGTGEMNTEAFF. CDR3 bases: TGCAGCGTTGAAGGGACAGGGGAAATGAACACTGAAGCTTTCTTT.

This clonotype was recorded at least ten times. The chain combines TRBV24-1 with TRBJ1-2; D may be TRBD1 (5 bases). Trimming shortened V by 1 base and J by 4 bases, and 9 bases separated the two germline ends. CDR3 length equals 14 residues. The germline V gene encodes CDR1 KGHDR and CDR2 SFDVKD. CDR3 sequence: CATSDFDSSYGYTF. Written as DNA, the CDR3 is TGTGCCACCAGTGATTTCGACAGTTCCTATGGCTACACCTTC.

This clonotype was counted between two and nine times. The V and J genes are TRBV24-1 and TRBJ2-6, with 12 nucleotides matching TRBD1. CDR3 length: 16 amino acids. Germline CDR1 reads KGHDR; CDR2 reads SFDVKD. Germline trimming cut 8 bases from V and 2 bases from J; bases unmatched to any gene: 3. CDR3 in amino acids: CATMGDRGPGANVLTF. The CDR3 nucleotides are TGTGCCACCATGGGGGACAGGGGGCCTGGGGCCAACGTCCTGACTTTC.

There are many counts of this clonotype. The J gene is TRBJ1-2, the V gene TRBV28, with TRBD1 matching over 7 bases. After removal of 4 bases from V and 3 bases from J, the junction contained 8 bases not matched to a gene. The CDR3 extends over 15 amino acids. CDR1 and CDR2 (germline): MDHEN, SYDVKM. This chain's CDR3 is CASSWTGRQDYGYTF. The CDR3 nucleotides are TGTGCCAGCAGTTGGACAGGTCGGCAGGACTATGGCTACACCTTC.

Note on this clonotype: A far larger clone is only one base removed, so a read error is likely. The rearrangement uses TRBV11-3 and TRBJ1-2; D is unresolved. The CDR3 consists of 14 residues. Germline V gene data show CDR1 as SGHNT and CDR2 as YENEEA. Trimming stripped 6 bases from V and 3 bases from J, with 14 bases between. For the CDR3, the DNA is TGTGCCAGCAGTCGGGCCCTTCAAGACTATGGCTACACCTTC. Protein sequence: CASSRALQDYGYTF.

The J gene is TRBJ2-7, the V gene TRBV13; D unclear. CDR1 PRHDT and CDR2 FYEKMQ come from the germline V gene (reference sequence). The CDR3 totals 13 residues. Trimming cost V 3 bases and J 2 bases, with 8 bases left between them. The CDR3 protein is CASSFRLTYEQYF. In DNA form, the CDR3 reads TGTGCCAGCAGCTTTAGACTGACCTACGAGCAGTACTTC.

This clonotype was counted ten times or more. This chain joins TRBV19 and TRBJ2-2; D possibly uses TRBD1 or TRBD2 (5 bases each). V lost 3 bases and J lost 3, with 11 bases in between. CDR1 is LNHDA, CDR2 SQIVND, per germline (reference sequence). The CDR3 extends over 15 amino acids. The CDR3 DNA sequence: TGTGCCAGTAGTATTGGCAGGGAGTACACCGGGGAGCTGTTTTTT. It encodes CASSIGREYTGELFF.